The 30 T cell receptor beta chains in this list originate from one sample, sequenced in a study of T cells after yellow fever vaccination. One entry per CDR3 protein, called by TCRdb with MiXCR from the 5' RACE reads. Seen here are over 250,000 distinct CDR3 sequences, about 5% observed once, and the top ten hold around 3.3%. The sequenced sample was CD4+ T cells sorted from PBMCs, obtained on the day of the yellow fever booster vaccination. The source is a young man who received the YFV17D yellow fever vaccine.

The chain uses TRBV10-3 and TRBJ1-6, with 10 nucleotides matching TRBD1. V trimming: 6 bases; J trimming: 8 bases; junction bases outside the gene matches: 7. The CDR3 is 15 amino acids. Germline V CDR1 and CDR2: ENHRY, SYGVKD. The CDR3 DNA follows: TGTGCCATCAGGGTTGGACAGGGGGGTGATTCACCCCTCCACTTT. Its protein is CAIRVGQGGDSPLHF.

Concerning this clonotype: A read error may be the cause here, since a much bigger clone is one base away. This chain connects TRBV6-5 to TRBJ2-5; perhaps TRBD2 as D (6 bases). There are 15 residues in the CDR3. CDR1 and CDR2 from the germline V gene are MNHEY and SVGAGI. The CDR3 DNA follows: TGTGCCAGCAGTTATTGGGACTTCCGTCCAGAGACCCGGTACTTC. Protein: CASSYWDFRPETRYF.

In its sample, this clonotype was seen a few times. The J gene is TRBJ1-4, the V gene TRBV5-5, with no clear D. The CDR3 extends over 14 amino acids. V was pared by 0 bases and J by 2 bases, with 5 bases between. CDR1 and CDR2 from the germline V gene are SGHKS and YYEKEE (reference sequence). In DNA, the CDR3 is TGTGCCAGCAGCTTGGTCAGGACTAATGAAAAACTGTTTTTT. It is translated as CASSLVRTNEKLFF.

This clonotype has just a few counts. The rearrangement joins TRBV6-9 to TRBJ2-1, with unresolved D. V was shortened by 4 bases and J by 1 base, with 17 bases between the two germline ends. The CDR3 is made up of 17 amino acids. Per germline, CDR1 MNHGY and CDR2 SVAAGI. Here the CDR3 reads CASSSNPLRVSYNEQFF. In nucleotides, the CDR3 is TGTGCCAGCAGTTCCAATCCCCTCCGGGTATCCTACAATGAGCAGTTCTTC.

The chain uses TRBV10-1 and TRBJ2-2; D not certain. This CDR3 spans 12 amino acids. Germline V CDR1 and CDR2: WNHNN, SYGVQD (reference sequence). With 5 bases removed from V and 6 bases from J, the gap between germline ends came to 7 bases. The CDR3 region is CASSRKPGELFF. The CDR3 nucleotides are TGCGCCAGCAGTCGAAAGCCCGGGGAGCTGTTTTTT.

At least ten counts were recorded for this clonotype. The chain is built from TRBV6-1 and TRBJ2-1; no definite D call. Per germline, CDR1 MNHNS and CDR2 SASEGT. The CDR3 covers 12 residues. The V gene lost 3 bases and the J gene lost 4 bases, with 4 bases spanning the gap. The CDR3 here is CASSERYNEQFF. The CDR3, as DNA: TGTGCCAGCAGTGAGAGATACAATGAGCAGTTCTTC.

This chain links TRBV12-5 with TRBJ2-5, with TRBD2 identical over 10 bases. Germline CDR1 LGHNT, CDR2 FRNRAP. CDR3 length: 19 amino acids. With V trimmed by 0 bases and J by 1 base, 11 bases remained unmatched. This chain's CDR3 is CASGLVPPLAGVVQETQYF. The CDR3, as DNA: TGTGCTAGTGGTTTGGTACCTCCCCTAGCGGGGGTAGTCCAAGAGACCCAGTACTTC.

This clonotype was detected only a few times. This chain joins TRBV5-4 and TRBJ2-5; D may be TRBD1 (5 bases). The CDR3 loop spans 14 amino acids. CDR1 is SGHNT and CDR2 is YYREEE in the germline V gene (reference sequence). Trimming shortened V by 2 bases and J by 5 bases, and 13 bases separated the two germline ends. The CDR3 DNA sequence: TGTGCCAGCAGCTTCCAGGGTGGGCGGGAGACCCAGTACTTC. Residues: CASSFQGGRETQYF.

This clonotype was detected only a few times. The chain carries TRBV7-2 and TRBJ2-7; D uncertain. CDR3 size: 13 residues. V lost 1 base and J lost 4, with 8 bases in between. Germline assignment: CDR1 SGHTA and CDR2 FQGNSA. CDR3 coding DNA: TGTGCCAGCAGCTTAGAGGCTGGGTACGAGCAGTACGTC. It translates to CASSLEAGYEQYV.

V and J are TRBV14 and TRBJ1-2, with TRBD1 identical over 7 bases. CDR1 and CDR2 from the germline V gene are SGHDN and FVKESK. The CDR3 has 12 residues. The V gene end was trimmed by 0 bases and the J gene end by 13 bases; junction bases not matched to a gene: 5. The CDR3 sequence: CASSQERGRITF. CDR3 in DNA: TGTGCCAGCAGCCAAGAAAGGGGGCGGATCACCTTC.

This clonotype was counted only a few times. J is TRBJ2-3 and V is TRBV5-1; 10 bases match TRBD2. The CDR3 loop spans 15 amino acids. Germline trimming cut 0 bases from V and 6 bases from J; bases unmatched to any gene: 4. The V gene's germline CDR1 is SGHRS and CDR2 YFSETQ. The CDR3 DNA follows: TGCGCCAGCAGCTTGGCGCCTAGCGGGGGTGATACGCAGTATTTT. This codes for CASSLAPSGGDTQYF.

The J gene is TRBJ2-1, the V gene TRBV10-3; no firm D call. The V end was cut by 5 bases, the J end by 7 bases, with 9 bases between. Per the germline V gene, CDR1 is ENHRY and CDR2 is SYGVKD. There are 12 residues in the CDR3. The CDR3 protein is CAISYNGNEQFF. Here the CDR3 DNA reads TGTGCCATCAGTTATAATGGAAATGAGCAGTTCTTC.

At least ten counts were recorded for this clonotype. The V and J genes are TRBV4-1 and TRBJ2-2, with D perhaps TRBD2 (6 bases). Germline V gene lookup returns CDR1 MGHRA and CDR2 YSYEKL. The V and J ends lost 0 bases and 4 bases respectively, with 21 bases between them. CDR3 length: 19 residues. CDR3 in DNA: TGCGCCAGCAGCCAAGATCGGGGATCTAGCGCAGAAAGCACCGGGGAGCTGTTTTTT. Amino acids: CASSQDRGSSAESTGELFF.

This clonotype was counted many times. The rearrangement joins TRBV29-1 to TRBJ2-3; D gene ambiguous. V was clipped by 3 bases and J by 2 bases, with 27 bases between them. The CDR3 is 19 amino acids. The germline V gene has CDR1 SQVTM and CDR2 ANQGSEA. Here the CDR3 reads CSVEVRELRRQQVTDTQYF. The CDR3 DNA reads TGCAGCGTTGAGGTCCGCGAGTTAAGGCGCCAGCAGGTCACAGATACGCAGTATTTT.

This chain uses TRBV4-2 with TRBJ1-1, with unresolved D. V gave up 0 bases and J gave up 3 bases, with 8 bases separating them. CDR3 length equals 14 residues. Germline lookup yields CDR1 LGHNA and CDR2 YNFKEQ. CDR3 region: CASSQDGEDTEAFF. CDR3 nucleotide sequence: TGTGCCAGCAGCCAAGACGGGGAGGACACTGAAGCTTTCTTT.

This clonotype was recorded at least ten times. This rearrangement joins TRBV9 to TRBJ2-1; a possible D gene is TRBD2 (5 bases). Trimming shortened V by 0 bases and J by 13 bases, and 17 bases separated the two germline ends. There are 14 residues in the CDR3. From germline, CDR1 is SGDLS and CDR2 YYNGEE. The CDR3 DNA is TGTGCCAGCAGCGTAGACCCTACTAGTTTTGAACAGTTCTTC. It encodes CASSVDPTSFEQFF.

The J gene is TRBJ2-3, the V gene TRBV9, with 15 bases fitting TRBD2. The CDR3 loop spans 18 amino acids. Germline CDR1 SGDLS, CDR2 YYNGEE. Germline trimming cut 4 bases from V and 0 bases from J; bases unmatched to any gene: 6. The chain's CDR3 is CASSPGLAGGRSTDTQYF. CDR3 DNA: TGTGCCAGCAGCCCTGGACTAGCGGGGGGGCGGAGCACAGATACGCAGTATTTT.

A few counts support this clonotype. The rearrangement links TRBV20-1 to TRBJ2-3, with D tentatively TRBD2 (5 bases). In germline, CDR1 is DFQATT, CDR2 SNEGSKA (reference sequence). The CDR3 totals 15 residues. V lost 2 bases, J lost 1 base, and 13 bases lay in between. The CDR3 DNA sequence: TGCAGTGCTAGATCTCCGGGATCCCGCACAGATACGCAGTATTTT. This sequence encodes CSARSPGSRTDTQYF.

The chain links TRBV6-6 to TRBJ2-3; tentatively, D is TRBD1 (6 bases). CDR1 MNHNY and CDR2 SVGAGI come from the germline V gene (reference sequence). V lost 1 base to trimming and J lost 7 bases, with 9 bases between them. The CDR3 runs 13 residues. In DNA, the CDR3 is TGTGCCAGCAGTTACTACAGGGAGAATACGCAGTATTTT. Its protein product is CASSYYRENTQYF.

This clonotype was seen at least ten times. The chain recombines TRBV2 with TRBJ2-6; D gene ambiguous. The CDR3 spans 15 residues. CDR1 and CDR2 (germline): SNHLY, FYNNEI. V lost 7 bases, J lost 1 base, and 11 bases lay in between. Here the CDR3 reads CASNSDASGANVLTF. Here the CDR3 DNA reads TGTGCCAGCAACAGTGATGCATCTGGGGCCAACGTCCTGACTTTC.

The rearrangement joins TRBV20-1 to TRBJ1-1; D is unresolved. Germline V CDR1 and CDR2: DFQATT, SNEGSKA (reference sequence). Deletions cut 1 base from V and 0 bases from J, with 18 bases between. The CDR3 contains 17 residues. In nucleotides, the CDR3 is TGCAGTGCTAGAGGTGCCCTGGGCGGACCCATGAACACTGAAGCTTTCTTT. It specifies CSARGALGGPMNTEAFF.

The chain is built from TRBV15 and TRBJ2-1; D gene ambiguous. Per the germline V gene, CDR1 is LNHNV and CDR2 is YYDKDF (reference sequence). Trimming left V 0 bases short and J 8 bases short, with 8 bases between. This CDR3 region has 13 residues. CDR3 protein: CATSRDPRDEQFF. Written as DNA, the CDR3 is TGTGCCACCAGCAGAGATCCAAGGGATGAGCAGTTCTTC.

This clonotype was recorded many times. The gene calls are TRBV14 and TRBJ2-5, with no clear D. From germline, CDR1 is SGHDN and CDR2 FVKESK. V lost 5 bases, J lost 9 bases, and 16 bases lay in between. CDR3 length equals 13 residues. CDR3: CASSVGLQGAQYF. The CDR3 nucleotides read TGTGCCAGCAGCGTGGGTCTCCAAGGAGCCCAGTACTTC.

This clonotype was seen repeatedly, ten times or more. The gene calls are TRBV30 and TRBJ2-1; D gene unclear. From germline, CDR1 is GTSNPN and CDR2 SVGIG (reference sequence). This CDR3 spans 13 amino acids. Trimming took 5 bases from V and 15 from J, leaving 23 bases between them. The CDR3 nucleotides read TGTGCCTGGCTGGGCGGTTCCCCTTTTAAGCCGTTCTTC. It yields the protein CAWLGGSPFKPFF.

The sample holds many counts of this clonotype. V gene TRBV4-2 combines with J gene TRBJ2-1; D uncertain. CDR3 length: 15 amino acids. Germline V gives CDR1 LGHNA, CDR2 YNFKEQ. Trimming removed 0 bases at V and 1 base at J, with 7 bases between. CDR3 in DNA: TGTGCCAGCAGCCAAGATCTAGGTTCCTACAATGAGCAGTTCTTC. This codes for CASSQDLGSYNEQFF.

This clonotype was found many times. The DNA for the CDR3 is TGCGCCAGCAGCCCCGACAGGGCCGGGGAGCTGTTTTTT. Amino acids: CASSPDRAGELFF. The genes are TRBV5-1 and TRBJ2-2; 7 bases are a match to TRBD1. Germline CDR1 SGHRS, CDR2 YFSETQ. The CDR3 sequence is 13 residues long. The J segment lost 6 bases and the V segment lost 4 bases, leaving 3 bases of the junction unmatched.

Only a few counts were recorded for this clonotype. This chain connects TRBV5-1 to TRBJ1-5; D unresolved. CDR3 length: 14 amino acids. Trimming removed 1 base from V and 6 bases from J, with 11 bases in between. Germline V CDR1 and CDR2: SGHRS, YFSETQ. The CDR3 loop is CASSLLGYGQPQHF. DNA for the CDR3: TGCGCCAGCAGCTTGTTGGGGTACGGTCAGCCCCAGCATTTT. Full variable domain (outside the CDR3, taken from reference TRBV5-1 and TRBJ1-5): KAGVTQTPRYLIKTRGQQVTLSCSPISGHRSVSWYQQTPGQGLQFLFEYFSETQRNKGNFPGRFSGRQFSNSRSEMNVSTLELGDSALYLCASSLLGYGQPQHFGDGTRLSIL.

This clonotype has at least ten counts. This chain connects TRBV7-2 to TRBJ1-6, with a possible D match to TRBD1 (6 bases). The germline gives CDR1 SGHTA, CDR2 FQGNSA. This CDR3 has 15 amino acids. The germline V and J ends were trimmed by 1 base and 7 bases, with 11 bases remaining between them. The CDR3: CASSLVGGANSPLHF. The CDR3 coding sequence is TGTGCCAGCAGCTTAGTTGGGGGGGCAAATTCACCCCTCCACTTT.

V is TRBV21-1 and J is TRBJ2-2; TRBD1 reflects the table's D call only, with no check against the DNA. TRBV21-1 is recorded as a pseudogene. This CDR3 contains 16 residues. The CDR3 here is CASSKGGQGNTGELFF. CDR3 in DNA: TGTGCCAGCAGCAAAGGCGGACAGGGGAACACCGGGGAGCTGTTTTTT.

This clonotype has at least ten counts. The V gene is TRBV4-3, the J gene TRBJ2-2; D is tentatively TRBD1 or TRBD2 (7 bases each). In germline, CDR1 is LGHNA, CDR2 YSLEER. V gave up 0 bases and J gave up 1 base, with 12 bases separating them. There are 17 residues in the CDR3. The CDR3 DNA is TGCGCCAGCAGCCAAGATCAGGGGGGGAAGAACACCGGGGAGCTGTTTTTT. Protein: CASSQDQGGKNTGELFF.